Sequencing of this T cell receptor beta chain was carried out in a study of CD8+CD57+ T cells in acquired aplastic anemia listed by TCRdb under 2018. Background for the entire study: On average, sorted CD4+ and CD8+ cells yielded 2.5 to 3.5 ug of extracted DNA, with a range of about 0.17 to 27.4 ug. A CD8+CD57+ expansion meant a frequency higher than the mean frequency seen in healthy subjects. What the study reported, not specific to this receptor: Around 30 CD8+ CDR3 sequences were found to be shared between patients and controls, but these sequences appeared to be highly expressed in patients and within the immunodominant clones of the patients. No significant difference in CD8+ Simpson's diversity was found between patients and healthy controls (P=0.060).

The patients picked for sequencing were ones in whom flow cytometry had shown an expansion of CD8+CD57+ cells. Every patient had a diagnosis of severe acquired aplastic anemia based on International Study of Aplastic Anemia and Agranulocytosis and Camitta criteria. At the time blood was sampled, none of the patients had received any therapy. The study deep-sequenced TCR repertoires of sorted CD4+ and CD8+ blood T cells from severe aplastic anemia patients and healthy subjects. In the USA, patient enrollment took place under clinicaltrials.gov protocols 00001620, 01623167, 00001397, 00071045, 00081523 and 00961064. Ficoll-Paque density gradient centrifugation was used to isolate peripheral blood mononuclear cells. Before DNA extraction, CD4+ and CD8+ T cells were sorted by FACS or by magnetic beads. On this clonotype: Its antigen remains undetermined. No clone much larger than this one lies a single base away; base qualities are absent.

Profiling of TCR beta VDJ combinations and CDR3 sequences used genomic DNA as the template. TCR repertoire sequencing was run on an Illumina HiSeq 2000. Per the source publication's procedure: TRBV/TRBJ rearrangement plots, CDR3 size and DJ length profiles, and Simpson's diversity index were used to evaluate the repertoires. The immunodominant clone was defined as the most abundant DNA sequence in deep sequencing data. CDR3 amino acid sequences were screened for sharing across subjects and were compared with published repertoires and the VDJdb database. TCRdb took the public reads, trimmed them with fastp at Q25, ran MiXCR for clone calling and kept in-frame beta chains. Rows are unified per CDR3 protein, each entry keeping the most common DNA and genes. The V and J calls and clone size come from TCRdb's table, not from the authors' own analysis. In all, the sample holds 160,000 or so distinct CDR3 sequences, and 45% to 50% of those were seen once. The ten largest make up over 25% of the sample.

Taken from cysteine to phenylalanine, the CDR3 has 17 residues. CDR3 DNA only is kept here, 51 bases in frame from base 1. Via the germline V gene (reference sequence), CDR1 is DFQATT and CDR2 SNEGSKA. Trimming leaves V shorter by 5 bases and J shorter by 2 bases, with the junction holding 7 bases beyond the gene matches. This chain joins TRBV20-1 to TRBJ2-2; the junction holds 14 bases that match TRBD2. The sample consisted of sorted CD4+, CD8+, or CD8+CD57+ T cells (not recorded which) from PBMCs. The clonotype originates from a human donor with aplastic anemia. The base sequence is TGCAGTGCTCCCACCGGGACTAGCGGGAGCAACACCGGGGAGCTGTTTTTT. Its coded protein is CSAPTGTSGSNTGELFF.